The 20 T cell receptor beta chains reported below all come from one sample, sequenced in a study of blood T cell repertoires in COVID-19. Data came from immunoSEQ multiplex PCR; TCRdb stores just in-frame clones and leaves some out. The table has 200,000 to 250,000 clones, 85% seen once. Sequenced: peripheral blood. These TCRs come from a man in his forties with acute or convalescent COVID-19.

This clone turned up a few times. This chain uses TRBV10-3 with TRBJ1-5, with a weak D call TRBD1 (5 bases). Germline lookup yields CDR1 ENHRY and CDR2 SYGVKD. The CDR3 loop spans 17 amino acids. V lost 2 bases and J 9 bases, leaving 23 bases between the germline ends. The CDR3 DNA follows: TGTGCCATCAGTGAGCAGCCAGGCAGGGAGGGTCCGGGGCCCCAGCATTTT. Translating gives CAISEQPGREGPGPQHF.

This sequence joins TRBV28 and TRBJ2-1; D gene unclear. From germline, CDR1 is MDHEN and CDR2 SYDVKM. V was cut by 4 bases and J by 2 bases, with 15 bases left in between. The CDR3 is made up of 16 amino acids. CDR3: CASSSLMIAAYNEQFF. CDR3 bases: TGTGCCAGCAGTTCCCTGATGATCGCGGCCTACAATGAGCAGTTCTTC.

V and J are TRBV9 and TRBJ1-6, with 9 bases identical to TRBD1. This CDR3 has 15 amino acids. From germline, CDR1 is SGDLS and CDR2 YYNGEE. The J segment lost 10 bases and the V segment lost 3 bases, leaving 8 bases of the junction unmatched. CDR3 DNA: TGTGCCAGCAGCGGCGGGACAGGGTCGCGGTCACCCCTCCACTTT. Translation: CASSGGTGSRSPLHF.

This clone was recorded once. The chain uses TRBV6-5 and TRBJ2-7, with D perhaps TRBD1 (6 bases). CDR3 size: 14 residues. V lost 6 bases and J 7 bases, leaving 19 bases between the germline ends. CDR1 and CDR2 (germline): MNHEY, SVGAGI. Written as DNA, the CDR3 is TGTGCCAGCAGGACTTGGGACATGTCTTGGGAGCAGTACTTC. Amino acid sequence: CASRTWDMSWEQYF.

This chain links TRBV30 with TRBJ2-3, with 7 bases aligning to TRBD2. Unmatched junction bases numbered 16, after V lost 1 base and J lost 3 bases. The CDR3 consists of 18 residues. CDR1 and CDR2 (germline): GTSNPN, SVGIG (reference sequence). CDR3 region: CAWSEGTGGLRKTDTQYF. The CDR3 coding sequence is TGTGCCTGGAGTGAAGGGACGGGAGGACTACGAAAGACAGATACGCAGTATTTT.

The CDR3 coding sequence is TGTGCCAGCAGCTTAGGGGGACAGGGTTACAATGAGCAGTTCTTC. The encoded protein is CASSLGGQGYNEQFF. The J gene is TRBJ2-1, the V gene TRBV7-9; 9 bases map to TRBD1. Looked up from germline, CDR1 is SEHNR and CDR2 is FQNEAQ (reference sequence). This CDR3 comprises 15 residues. Germline trimming cut 1 base from V and 4 bases from J; bases unmatched to any gene: 2. The full variable domain, with the rest looked up from reference TRBV7-9 and TRBJ2-1, is DTGVSQNPRHKITKRGQNVTFRCDPISEHNRLYWYRQTLGQGPEFLTYFQNEAQLEKSRLLSDRFSAERPKGSFSTLEIQRTEQGDSAMYLCASSLGGQGYNEQFFGPGTRLTVL.

The chain joins TRBV4-1 to TRBJ1-4; D is undetermined. Germline V CDR1 and CDR2: MGHRA, YSYEKL. V gave up 0 bases and J gave up 2 bases, with 7 bases separating them. This CDR3 contains 15 residues. CDR3 in amino acids: CASSQEGVTNEKLFF. The DNA of the CDR3 is TGCGCCAGCAGCCAAGAGGGAGTTACTAATGAAAAACTGTTTTTT.

The chain has TRBV10-2 and TRBJ2-3; perhaps TRBD2 as D (6 bases). CDR1 and CDR2 (germline): WSHSY, SAAADI. Between the trimmed V and J ends, which lost 7 bases and 0 bases, there was a span of 11 bases. The CDR3 sequence is 14 residues long. The CDR3 region has the DNA TGCGCCAGCAATTTGGGGGGAAGCACAGATACGCAGTATTTT. It specifies CASNLGGSTDTQYF.

To note about this clone: One junction end disagrees with the germline gene, perhaps due to a read error. The rearrangement links TRBV5-1 to TRBJ1-2, with D unclear. The germline gives CDR1 SGHRS, CDR2 YFSETQ. This CDR3 comprises 9 residues. CDR3 residues: CASSLIPAF. The CDR3 region has the DNA TGCGCCAGCAGCTTGATTCCAGCCTTC. The full variable domain, completed using reference TRBV5-1 and TRBJ1-2, is KAGVTQTPRYLIKTRGQQVTLSCSPISGHRSVSWYQQTPGQGLQFLFEYFSETQRNKGNFPGRFSGRQFSNSRSEMNVSTLELGDSALYLCASSLIPAFGSGTRLTVV.

V and J are TRBV14 and TRBJ1-1; no definite D call. The length of the CDR3 is 15 residues. Trimming removed 1 base at V and 6 bases at J, with 15 bases between. Germline V lookup: CDR1 SGHDN, CDR2 FVKESK. DNA of the CDR3: TGTGCCAGCAGCCAAGGGGAGTGGGTGGTCGCTGAAGCTTTCTTT. The encoded protein is CASSQGEWVVAEAFF.

This chain joins TRBV21-1 and TRBJ1-2; the D segment call TRBD1 is taken from the table without a DNA check. TRBV21-1 is listed as a pseudogene. The CDR3 has 16 amino acids. Written as DNA, the CDR3 is TGTGCCAGCAGCTACCGGGACAGGGACAGTTCTATGAGCTACACCTTC. It translates to CASSYRDRDSSMSYTF.

This clone was detected only a few times. The V and J genes are TRBV28 and TRBJ1-5, with D possibly TRBD1 on 6 matching bases. Trimming took 6 bases from V and 3 from J, leaving 15 bases between them. Germline CDR1 reads MDHEN; CDR2 reads SYDVKM. The CDR3 length is 15 residues. CDR3 DNA sequence: TGTGCCAGCAGGCCTAGAACAGGGCCCAATCAGCCCCAGCATTTT. Translated: CASRPRTGPNQPQHF. The full variable domain, rest sourced from reference TRBV28 and TRBJ1-5, is DVKVTQSSRYLVKRTGEKVFLECVQDMDHENMFWYRQDPGLGLRLIYFSYDVKMKEKGDIPEGYSVSREKKERFSLILESASTNQTSMYLCASRPRTGPNQPQHFGDGTRLSIL.

CDR3 region: CASSLVPSGGSGELFF. In DNA form, the CDR3 reads TGCGCCAGCAGCTTGGTTCCTAGCGGGGGGTCCGGGGAGCTGTTTTTT. The chain carries TRBV5-1 and TRBJ2-2, with 11 bases fitting TRBD2. Losses at the gene ends were 0 bases for V and 6 bases for J; bases not matched to a gene: 4. This CDR3 has 16 amino acids. CDR1 and CDR2 from the germline V gene are SGHRS and YFSETQ.

The chain is built from TRBV7-8 and TRBJ1-1; 7 positions agree with TRBD1. Per the germline V gene, CDR1 is SGHVS and CDR2 is FQNEAQ. Losses at the gene ends were 4 bases for V and 4 bases for J; bases not matched to a gene: 6. The CDR3 has 14 residues. CDR3 protein: CASSSDRDGTEAFF. The CDR3 bases are TGTGCCAGCAGCTCCGACAGGGATGGCACTGAAGCTTTCTTT. The entire variable domain, with the rest obtained from reference TRBV7-8 and TRBJ1-1, is as follows: GAGVSQSPRYKVAKRGQDVALRCDPISGHVSLFWYQQALGQGPEFLTYFQNEAQLDKSGLPSDRFFAERPEGSVSTLKIQRTQQEDSAVYLCASSSDRDGTEAFFGQGTRLTVV.

This clone was counted a single time. V usage is TRBV5-6 and J usage is TRBJ2-3, with 8 bases identical to TRBD1. CDR1 is SGHDT, CDR2 YYEEEE, per germline. J gave up 1 base and V 3 bases, and 7 bases lay outside the gene matches. The CDR3 length is 16 residues. The CDR3 DNA follows: TGTGCCAGCAGCTATCCTGCGGGACAGGGCACAGATACGCAGTATTTT. Its translation: CASSYPAGQGTDTQYF.

This rearrangement joins TRBV2 to TRBJ2-5, with D possibly matching TRBD2 (5 bases). The V and J ends lost 4 bases and 4 bases respectively, with 16 bases between them. This CDR3 contains 15 residues. The germline V gene has CDR1 SNHLY and CDR2 FYNNEI. CDR3 sequence reads: CASSAFGGRGETQYF. As DNA, the CDR3 is TGTGCCAGCAGTGCCTTCGGAGGAAGAGGAGAGACCCAGTACTTC.

As concerns this clone: Additional DNA sequences in this sample encode the identical CDR3. The chain carries TRBV18 and TRBJ1-1, with D possibly matching TRBD1 (5 bases). The CDR3 has 14 amino acids. Between the trimmed V and J ends, which lost 3 bases and 2 bases, there was a span of 10 bases. Germline assignment: CDR1 KGHSH and CDR2 LQKENI. CDR3 in DNA: TGTGCCAGCTCACCCACAGGCGAAAACACTGAAGCTTTCTTT. Translation gives CASSPTGENTEAFF.

The chain couples TRBV19 to TRBJ1-6, with D perhaps matching TRBD1 (5 bases). Germline loops: CDR1 LNHDA, CDR2 SQIVND (reference sequence). CDR3 length equals 15 residues. The ends were cut back, 3 bases at V and 9 bases at J, with 15 bases in the middle. The CDR3 is CASSIKKGLGSPLHF. The DNA for the CDR3 is TGTGCCAGTAGTATCAAGAAGGGGCTCGGTTCACCCCTCCACTTT.

This clone has just one count. The V and J genes are TRBV5-8 and TRBJ2-6; weak D call: TRBD2 (5 bases). The V gene's germline CDR1 is SGHTS and CDR2 YDEGEE. The CDR3 runs 18 residues. The V end lost 0 bases, the J end lost 0 bases, and 13 bases lay between the germline ends. The CDR3 DNA is TGTGCCAGCAGCTTGGCCACGGCAGCGGTCTCTGGGGCCAACGTCCTGACTTTC. It yields the protein CASSLATAAVSGANVLTF.

This chain connects TRBV5-5 to TRBJ1-2; a possible D gene is TRBD1 (6 bases). Between the trimmed V and J ends, which lost 0 bases and 7 bases, there was a span of 16 bases. Per the germline V gene, CDR1 is SGHKS and CDR2 is YYEKEE (reference sequence). The CDR3 is 15 residues long. The CDR3 nucleotides read TGTGCCAGCAGCTTGGCGCCGGGCCAGGGGTTTGGCTACACCTTC. It encodes CASSLAPGQGFGYTF.